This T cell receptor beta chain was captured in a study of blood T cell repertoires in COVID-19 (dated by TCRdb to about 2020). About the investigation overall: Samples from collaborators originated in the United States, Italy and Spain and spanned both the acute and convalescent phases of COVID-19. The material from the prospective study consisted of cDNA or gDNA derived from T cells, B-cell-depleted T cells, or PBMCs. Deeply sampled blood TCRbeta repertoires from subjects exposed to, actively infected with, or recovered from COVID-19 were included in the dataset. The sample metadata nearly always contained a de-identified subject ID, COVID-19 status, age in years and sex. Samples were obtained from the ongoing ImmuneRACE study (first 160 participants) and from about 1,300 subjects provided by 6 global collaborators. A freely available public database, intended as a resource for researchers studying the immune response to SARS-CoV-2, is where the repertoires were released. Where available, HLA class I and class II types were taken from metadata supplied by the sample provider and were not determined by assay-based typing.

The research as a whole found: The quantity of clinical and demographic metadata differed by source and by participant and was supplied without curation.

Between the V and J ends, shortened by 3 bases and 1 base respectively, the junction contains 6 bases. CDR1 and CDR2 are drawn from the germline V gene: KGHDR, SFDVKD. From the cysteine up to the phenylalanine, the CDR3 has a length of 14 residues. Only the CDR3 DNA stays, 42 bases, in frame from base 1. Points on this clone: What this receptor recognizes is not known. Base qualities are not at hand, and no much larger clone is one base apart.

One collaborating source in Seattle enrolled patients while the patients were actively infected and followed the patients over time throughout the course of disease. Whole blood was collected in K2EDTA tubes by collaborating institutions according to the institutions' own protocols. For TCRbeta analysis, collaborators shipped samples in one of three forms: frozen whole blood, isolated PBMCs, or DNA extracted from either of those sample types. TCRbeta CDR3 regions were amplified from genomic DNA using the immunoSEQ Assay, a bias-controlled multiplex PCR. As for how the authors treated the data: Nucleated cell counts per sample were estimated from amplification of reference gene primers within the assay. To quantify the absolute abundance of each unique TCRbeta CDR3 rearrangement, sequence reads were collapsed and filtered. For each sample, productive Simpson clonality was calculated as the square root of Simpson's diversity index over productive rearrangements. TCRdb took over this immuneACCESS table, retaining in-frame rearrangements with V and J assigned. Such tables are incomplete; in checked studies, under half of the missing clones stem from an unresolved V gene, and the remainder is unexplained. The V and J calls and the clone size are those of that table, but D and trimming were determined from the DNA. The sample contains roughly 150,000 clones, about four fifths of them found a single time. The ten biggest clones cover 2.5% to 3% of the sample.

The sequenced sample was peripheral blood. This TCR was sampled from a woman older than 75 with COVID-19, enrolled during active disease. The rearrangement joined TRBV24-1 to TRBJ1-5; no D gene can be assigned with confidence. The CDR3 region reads CATSDRQSNQPQHF. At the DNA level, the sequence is TGTGCCACCAGTGATCGACAAAGCAATCAGCCCCAGCATTTT.